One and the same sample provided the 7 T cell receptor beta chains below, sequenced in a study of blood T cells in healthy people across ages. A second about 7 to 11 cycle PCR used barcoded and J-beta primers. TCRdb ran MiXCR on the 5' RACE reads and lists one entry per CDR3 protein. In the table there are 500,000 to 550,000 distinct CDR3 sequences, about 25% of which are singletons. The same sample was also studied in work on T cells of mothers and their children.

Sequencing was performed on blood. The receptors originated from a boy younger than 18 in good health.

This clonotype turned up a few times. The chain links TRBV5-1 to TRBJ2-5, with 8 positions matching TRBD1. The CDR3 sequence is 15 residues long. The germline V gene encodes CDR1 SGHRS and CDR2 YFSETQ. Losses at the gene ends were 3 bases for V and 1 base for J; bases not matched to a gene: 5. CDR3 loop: CASSSSTGVQETQYF. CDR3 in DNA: TGCGCCAGCAGCTCTTCGACAGGGGTCCAAGAGACCCAGTACTTC.

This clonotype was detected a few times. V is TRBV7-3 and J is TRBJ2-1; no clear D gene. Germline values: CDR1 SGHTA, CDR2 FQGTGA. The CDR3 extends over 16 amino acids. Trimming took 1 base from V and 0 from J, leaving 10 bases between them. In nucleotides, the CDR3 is TGTGCCAGCAGCTTAAGCCCCGTCAGCTCCTACAATGAGCAGTTCTTC. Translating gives CASSLSPVSSYNEQFF. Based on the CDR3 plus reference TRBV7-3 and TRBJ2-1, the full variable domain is GAGVSQTPSNKVTEKGKYVELRCDPISGHTALYWYRQSLGQGPEFLIYFQGTGAADDSGLPNDRFFAVRPEGSVSTLKIQRTERGDSAVYLCASSLSPVSSYNEQFFGPGTRLTVL.

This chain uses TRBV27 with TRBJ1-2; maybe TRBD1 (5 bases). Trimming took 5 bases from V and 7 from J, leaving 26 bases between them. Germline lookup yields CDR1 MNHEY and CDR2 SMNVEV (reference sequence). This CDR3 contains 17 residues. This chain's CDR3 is CASSPPPRVRESGGYTF. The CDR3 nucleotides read TGTGCCAGCAGTCCACCACCGCGTGTCAGGGAGAGTGGTGGCTACACCTTC.

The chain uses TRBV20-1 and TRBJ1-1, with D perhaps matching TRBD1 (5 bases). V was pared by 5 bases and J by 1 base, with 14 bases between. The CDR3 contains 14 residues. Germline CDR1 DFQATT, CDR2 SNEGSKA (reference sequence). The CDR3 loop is CSARRQGPNTEAFF. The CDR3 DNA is TGCAGTGCTCGCCGTCAGGGCCCGAACACTGAAGCTTTCTTT.

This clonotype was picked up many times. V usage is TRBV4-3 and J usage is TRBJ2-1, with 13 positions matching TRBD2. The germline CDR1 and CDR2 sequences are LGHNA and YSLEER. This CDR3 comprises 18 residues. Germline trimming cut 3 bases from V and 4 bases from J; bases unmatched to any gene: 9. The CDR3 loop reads CASSQGPTSGGSYNEQFF. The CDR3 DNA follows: TGCGCCAGCAGCCAGGGCCCGACTAGCGGGGGGTCATACAATGAGCAGTTCTTC.

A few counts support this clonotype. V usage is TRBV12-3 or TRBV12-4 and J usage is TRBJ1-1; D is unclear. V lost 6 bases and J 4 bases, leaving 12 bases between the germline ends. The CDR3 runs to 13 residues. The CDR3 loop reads CASSSGRFTEAFF. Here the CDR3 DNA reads TGTGCCAGCAGCTCTGGGCGGTTCACTGAAGCTTTCTTT.

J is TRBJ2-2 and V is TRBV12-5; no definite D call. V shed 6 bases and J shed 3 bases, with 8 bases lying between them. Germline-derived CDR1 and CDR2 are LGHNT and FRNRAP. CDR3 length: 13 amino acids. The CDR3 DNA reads TGTGCTAGTGGCCTAGGTTACACCGGGGAGCTGTTTTTT. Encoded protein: CASGLGYTGELFF.